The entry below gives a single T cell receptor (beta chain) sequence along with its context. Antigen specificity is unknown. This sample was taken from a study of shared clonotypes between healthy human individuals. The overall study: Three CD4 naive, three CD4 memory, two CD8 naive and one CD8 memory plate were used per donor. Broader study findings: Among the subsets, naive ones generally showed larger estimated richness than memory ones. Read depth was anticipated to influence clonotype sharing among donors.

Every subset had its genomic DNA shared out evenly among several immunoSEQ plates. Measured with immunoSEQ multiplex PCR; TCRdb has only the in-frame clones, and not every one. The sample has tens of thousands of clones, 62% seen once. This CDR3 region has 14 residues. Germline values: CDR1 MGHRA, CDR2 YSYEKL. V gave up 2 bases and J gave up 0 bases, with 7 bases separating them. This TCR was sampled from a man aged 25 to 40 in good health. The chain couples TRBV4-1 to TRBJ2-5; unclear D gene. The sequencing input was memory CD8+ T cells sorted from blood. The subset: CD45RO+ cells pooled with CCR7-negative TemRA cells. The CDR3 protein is CASSQNSDQETQYF. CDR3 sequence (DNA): TGCGCCAGCAGCCAAAACTCCGACCAAGAGACCCAGTACTTC.